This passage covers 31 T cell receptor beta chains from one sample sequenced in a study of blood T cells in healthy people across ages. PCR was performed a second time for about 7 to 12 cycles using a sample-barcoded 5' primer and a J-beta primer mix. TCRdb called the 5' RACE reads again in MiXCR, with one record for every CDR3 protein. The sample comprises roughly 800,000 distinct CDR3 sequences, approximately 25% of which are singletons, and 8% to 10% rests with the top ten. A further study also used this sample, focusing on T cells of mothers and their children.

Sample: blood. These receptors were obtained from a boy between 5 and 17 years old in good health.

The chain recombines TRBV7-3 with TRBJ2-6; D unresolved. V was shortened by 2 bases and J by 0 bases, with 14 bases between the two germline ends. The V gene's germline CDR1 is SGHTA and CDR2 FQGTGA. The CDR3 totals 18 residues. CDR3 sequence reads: CASSLSGVQSSGANVLTF. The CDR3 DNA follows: TGTGCCAGCAGCTTATCGGGTGTTCAGAGCTCTGGGGCCAACGTCCTGACTTTC.

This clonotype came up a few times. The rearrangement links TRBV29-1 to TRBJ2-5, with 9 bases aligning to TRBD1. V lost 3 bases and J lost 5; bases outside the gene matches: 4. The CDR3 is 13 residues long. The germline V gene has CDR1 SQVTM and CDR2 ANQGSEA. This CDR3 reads CSVEGQGPETQYF. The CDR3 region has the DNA TGCAGCGTTGAGGGACAGGGACCGGAGACCCAGTACTTC.

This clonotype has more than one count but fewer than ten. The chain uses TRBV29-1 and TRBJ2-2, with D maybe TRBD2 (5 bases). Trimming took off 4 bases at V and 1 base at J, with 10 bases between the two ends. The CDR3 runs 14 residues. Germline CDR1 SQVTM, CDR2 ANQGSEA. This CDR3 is CSVVASRNTGELFF. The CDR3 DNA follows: TGCAGCGTTGTGGCTAGCCGGAACACCGGGGAGCTGTTTTTT.

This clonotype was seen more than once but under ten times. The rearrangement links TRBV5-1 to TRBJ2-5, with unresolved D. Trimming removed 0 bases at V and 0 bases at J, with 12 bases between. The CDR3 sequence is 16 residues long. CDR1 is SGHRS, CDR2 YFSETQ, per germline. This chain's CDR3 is CASSLDQREYQETQYF. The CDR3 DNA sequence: TGCGCCAGCAGCTTGGACCAGCGAGAGTACCAAGAGACCCAGTACTTC.

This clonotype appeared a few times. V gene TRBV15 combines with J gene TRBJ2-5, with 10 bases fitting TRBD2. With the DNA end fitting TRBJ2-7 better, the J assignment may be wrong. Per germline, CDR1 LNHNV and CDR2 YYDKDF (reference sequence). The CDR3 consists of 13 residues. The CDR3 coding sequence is TGTGCCACCAGCATAGCGGGGGGTTACGAGCAGTACTTC. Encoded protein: CATSIAGGYEQYF.

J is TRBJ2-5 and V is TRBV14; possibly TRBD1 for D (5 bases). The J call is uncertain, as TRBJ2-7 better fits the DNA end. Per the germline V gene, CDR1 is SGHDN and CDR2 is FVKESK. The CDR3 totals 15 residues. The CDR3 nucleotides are TGTGCCAGCAGCGAAGGTACGGACATGACCTACGAGCAGTACTTC. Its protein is CASSEGTDMTYEQYF.

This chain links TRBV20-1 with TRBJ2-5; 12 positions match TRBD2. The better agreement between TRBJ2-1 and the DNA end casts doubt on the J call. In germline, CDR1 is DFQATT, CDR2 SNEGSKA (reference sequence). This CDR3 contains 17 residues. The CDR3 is CSASDWSGTSGWSEQFF. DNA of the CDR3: TGCAGTGCTAGCGATTGGTCCGGGACTAGCGGGTGGAGTGAGCAGTTCTTC.

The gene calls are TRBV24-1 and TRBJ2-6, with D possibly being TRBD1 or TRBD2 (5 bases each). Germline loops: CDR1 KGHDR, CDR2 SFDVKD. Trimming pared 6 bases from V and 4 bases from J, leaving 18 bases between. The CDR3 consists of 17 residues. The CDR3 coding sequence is TGTGCCACCAGTACCTCGACCCGGGGCTCCGGGGCCAACGTCCTGACTTTC. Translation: CATSTSTRGSGANVLTF.

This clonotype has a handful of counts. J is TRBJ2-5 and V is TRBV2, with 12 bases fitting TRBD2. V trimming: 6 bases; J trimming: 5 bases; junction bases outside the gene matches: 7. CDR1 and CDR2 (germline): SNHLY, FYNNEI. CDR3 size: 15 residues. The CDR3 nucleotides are TGTGCCAGCAGACCGACTAGCGGGGGTGAGGAGACCCAGTACTTC. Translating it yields CASRPTSGGEETQYF.

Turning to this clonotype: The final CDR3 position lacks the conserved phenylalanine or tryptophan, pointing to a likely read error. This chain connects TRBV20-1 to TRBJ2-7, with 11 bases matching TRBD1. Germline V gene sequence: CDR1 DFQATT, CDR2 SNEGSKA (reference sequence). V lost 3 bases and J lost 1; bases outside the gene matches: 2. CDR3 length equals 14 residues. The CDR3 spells CSASRDRGSYEQYL. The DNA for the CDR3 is TGCAGTGCTAGTAGGGACAGGGGGTCCTACGAGCAGTACCTC.

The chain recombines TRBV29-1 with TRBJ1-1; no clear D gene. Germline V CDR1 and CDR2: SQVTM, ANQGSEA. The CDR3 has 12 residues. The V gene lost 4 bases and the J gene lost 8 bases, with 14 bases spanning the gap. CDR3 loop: CSVGSGRDEAFF. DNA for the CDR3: TGCAGCGTTGGATCCGGACGAGACGAAGCTTTCTTT.

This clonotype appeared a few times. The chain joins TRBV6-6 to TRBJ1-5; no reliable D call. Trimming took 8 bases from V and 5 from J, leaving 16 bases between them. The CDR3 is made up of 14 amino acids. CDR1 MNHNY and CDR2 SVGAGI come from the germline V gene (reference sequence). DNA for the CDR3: TGTGCCAGCCAGCCCTTCTCCCGGGATCAGCCCCAGCATTTT. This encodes CASQPFSRDQPQHF.

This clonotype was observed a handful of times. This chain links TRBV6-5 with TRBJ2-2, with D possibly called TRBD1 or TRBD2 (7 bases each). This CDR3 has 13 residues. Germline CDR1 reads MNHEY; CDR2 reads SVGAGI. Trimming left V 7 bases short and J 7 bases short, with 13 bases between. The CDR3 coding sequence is TGTGCCAGCAAGCAGGGGGAGGGCGGGGAGCTGTTTTTT. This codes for CASKQGEGGELFF.

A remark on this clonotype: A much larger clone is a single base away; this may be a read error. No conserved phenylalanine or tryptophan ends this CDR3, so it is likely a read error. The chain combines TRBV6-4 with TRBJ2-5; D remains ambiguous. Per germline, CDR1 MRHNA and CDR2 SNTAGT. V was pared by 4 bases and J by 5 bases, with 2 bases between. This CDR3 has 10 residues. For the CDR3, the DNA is TGTGCCAGCAGTGCTGAGACCCAGTACCTC. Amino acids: CASSAETQYL.

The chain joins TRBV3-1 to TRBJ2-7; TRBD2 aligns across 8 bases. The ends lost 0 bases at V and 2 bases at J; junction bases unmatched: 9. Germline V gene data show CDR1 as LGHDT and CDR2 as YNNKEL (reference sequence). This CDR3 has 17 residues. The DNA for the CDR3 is TGTGCCAGCAGCCAAGAGCCTGGCGCGGGAGGCCCCTACGAGCAGTACTTC. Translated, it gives CASSQEPGAGGPYEQYF.

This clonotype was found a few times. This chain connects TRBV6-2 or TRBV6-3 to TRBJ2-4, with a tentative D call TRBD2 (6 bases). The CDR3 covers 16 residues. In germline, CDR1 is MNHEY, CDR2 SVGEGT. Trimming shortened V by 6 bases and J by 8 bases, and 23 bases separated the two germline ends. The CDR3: CASSDYIPGGVHIQYF. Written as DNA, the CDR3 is TGTGCCAGCAGCGACTATATTCCCGGGGGAGTGCACATTCAGTACTTC.

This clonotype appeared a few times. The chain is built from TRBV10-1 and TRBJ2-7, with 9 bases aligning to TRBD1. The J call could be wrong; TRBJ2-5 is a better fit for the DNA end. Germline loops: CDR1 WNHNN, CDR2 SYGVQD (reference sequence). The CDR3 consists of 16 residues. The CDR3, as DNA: TGCGCCAGCAGTTCCCGGGGGACAGGGCCGCAAGAGACCCAGTACTTC. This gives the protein CASSSRGTGPQETQYF.

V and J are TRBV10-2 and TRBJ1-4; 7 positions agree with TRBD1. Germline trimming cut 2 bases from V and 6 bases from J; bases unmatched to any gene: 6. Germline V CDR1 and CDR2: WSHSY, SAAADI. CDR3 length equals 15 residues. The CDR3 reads CASSERGQLYEKLFF. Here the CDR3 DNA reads TGCGCCAGCAGTGAGAGGGGACAGTTATATGAAAAACTGTTTTTT.

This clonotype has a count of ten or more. The chain's CDR3 is CASSQTERSPLVSTF. The CDR3 DNA sequence: TGTGCCAGCAGTCAAACCGAACGCAGCCCTCTTGTAAGCACCTTC. This chain joins TRBV3-1 and TRBJ1-2; D unclear. Trimming left V 6 bases short and J 13 bases short, with 27 bases between. Germline assignment: CDR1 LGHDT and CDR2 YNNKEL (reference sequence). CDR3 length equals 15 residues.

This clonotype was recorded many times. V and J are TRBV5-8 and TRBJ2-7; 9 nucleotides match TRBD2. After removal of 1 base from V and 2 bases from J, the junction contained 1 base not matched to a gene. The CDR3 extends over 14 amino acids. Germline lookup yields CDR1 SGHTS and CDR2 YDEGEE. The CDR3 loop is CASSLLAGTYEQYF. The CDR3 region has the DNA TGTGCCAGCAGCTTGCTAGCGGGAACCTACGAGCAGTACTTC.

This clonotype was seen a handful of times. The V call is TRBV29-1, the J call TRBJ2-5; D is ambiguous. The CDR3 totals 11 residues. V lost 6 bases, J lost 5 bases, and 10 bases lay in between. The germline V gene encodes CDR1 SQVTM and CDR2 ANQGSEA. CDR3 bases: TGCAGCGTAAATGCCAAGGAGACCCAGTACTTC. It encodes CSVNAKETQYF.

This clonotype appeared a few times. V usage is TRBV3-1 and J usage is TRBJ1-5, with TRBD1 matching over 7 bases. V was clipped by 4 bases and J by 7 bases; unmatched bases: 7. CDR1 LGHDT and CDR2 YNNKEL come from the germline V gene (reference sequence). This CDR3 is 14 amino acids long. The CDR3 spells CASSPEDRAQPQHF. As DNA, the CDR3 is TGTGCCAGCAGCCCCGAAGACAGGGCGCAGCCCCAGCATTTT. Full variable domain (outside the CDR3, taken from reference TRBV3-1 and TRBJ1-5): DTAVSQTPKYLVTQMGNDKSIKCEQNLGHDTMYWYKQDSKKFLKIMFSYNNKELIINETVPNRFSPKSPDKAHLNLHINSLELGDSAVYFCASSPEDRAQPQHFGDGTRLSIL.

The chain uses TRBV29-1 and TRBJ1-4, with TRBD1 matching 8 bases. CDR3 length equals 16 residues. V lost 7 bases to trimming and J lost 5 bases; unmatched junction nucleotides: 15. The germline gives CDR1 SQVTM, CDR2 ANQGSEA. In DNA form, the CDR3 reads TGCAGCGCCCTATTGACCCGGGACAGGTCGAATGAAAAACTGTTTTTT. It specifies CSALLTRDRSNEKLFF.

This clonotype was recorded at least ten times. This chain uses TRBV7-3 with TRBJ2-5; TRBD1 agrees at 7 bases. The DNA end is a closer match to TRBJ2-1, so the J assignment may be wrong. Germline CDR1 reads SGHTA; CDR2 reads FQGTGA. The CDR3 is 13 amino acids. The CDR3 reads CASSLTGNNEQFF. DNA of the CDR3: TGTGCCAGCAGCTTGACAGGGAATAATGAGCAGTTCTTC.

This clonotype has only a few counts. The CDR3 loop is CASSPDPVRVREETQYF. DNA of the CDR3: TGTGCCAGCAGCCCGGATCCGGTTAGGGTGCGGGAAGAGACCCAGTACTTC. The V call is TRBV7-8, the J call TRBJ2-5, with D perhaps TRBD2 (5 bases). V was cut by 5 bases and J by 3 bases, with 22 bases left in between. The CDR3 length is 17 residues. Germline lookup yields CDR1 SGHVS and CDR2 FQNEAQ.

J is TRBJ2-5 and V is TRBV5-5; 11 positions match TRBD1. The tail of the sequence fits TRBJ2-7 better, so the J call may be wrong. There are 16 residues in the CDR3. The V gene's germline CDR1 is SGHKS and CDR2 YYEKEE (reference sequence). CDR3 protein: CASSLGPDRGLYEQYF. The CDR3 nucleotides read TGTGCCAGCAGCTTGGGTCCGGACAGGGGGCTTTACGAGCAGTACTTC.

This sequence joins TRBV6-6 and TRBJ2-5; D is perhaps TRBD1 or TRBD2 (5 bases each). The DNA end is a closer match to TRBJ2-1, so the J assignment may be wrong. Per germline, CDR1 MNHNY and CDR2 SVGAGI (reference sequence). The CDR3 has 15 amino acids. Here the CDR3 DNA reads TGTGCCAGCAGTTCCCCCCAGGGAGAGGGTAATGAGCAGTTCTTC. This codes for CASSSPQGEGNEQFF.

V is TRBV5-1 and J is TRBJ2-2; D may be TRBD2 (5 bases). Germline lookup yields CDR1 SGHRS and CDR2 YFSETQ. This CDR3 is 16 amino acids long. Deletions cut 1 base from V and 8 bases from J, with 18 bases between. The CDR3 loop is CASSLNPGGPLGELFF. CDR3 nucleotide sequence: TGCGCCAGCAGCTTGAACCCAGGAGGTCCCCTGGGGGAGCTGTTTTTT.

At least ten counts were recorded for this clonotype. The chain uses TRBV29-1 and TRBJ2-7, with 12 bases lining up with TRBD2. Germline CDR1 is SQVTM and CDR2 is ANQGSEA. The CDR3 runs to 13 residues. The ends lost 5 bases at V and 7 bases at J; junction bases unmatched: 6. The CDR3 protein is CSVRTSGNLEQYF. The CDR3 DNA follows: TGCAGCGTTAGGACTAGCGGGAATCTTGAGCAGTACTTC.

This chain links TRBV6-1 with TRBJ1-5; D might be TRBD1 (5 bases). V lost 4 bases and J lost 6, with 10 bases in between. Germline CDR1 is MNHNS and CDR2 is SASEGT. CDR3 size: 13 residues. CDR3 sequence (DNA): TGTGCCAGCAGTGCGTATGGGGGTCAGCCCCAGCATTTT. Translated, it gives CASSAYGGQPQHF.

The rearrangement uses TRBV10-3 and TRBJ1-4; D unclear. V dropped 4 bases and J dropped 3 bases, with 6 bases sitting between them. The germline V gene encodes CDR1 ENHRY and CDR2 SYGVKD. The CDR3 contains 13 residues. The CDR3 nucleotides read TGTGCCATCAGTGCAGATGCTAATGAAAAACTGTTTTTT. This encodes CAISADANEKLFF.